This T cell receptor (beta chain) came from a study of cytomegalovirus exposure and HLA in healthy donors. Study at large: Around 85 million unique TCR sequences came from HLA-typed donors in an early release.

From germline, CDR1 is MNHNS and CDR2 SASEGT. The CDR3 consists of 12 residues. PCR was performed using 60 Vbeta and 13 Jbeta primers. Data came from immunoSEQ multiplex PCR; TCRdb stores just in-frame clones and leaves some out. The data hold hundreds of thousands of clones, with over 80% observed a single time. As concerns this clone: The antigen is not known.

Regarding the study as a whole: Usually a TCR sequence was rare, but some public TCRs were found in many donors.

The sample taken for sequencing was PBMCs. J is TRBJ1-6 and V is TRBV6-1; the match to TRBD1 covers 8 bases. This clonotype was obtained from a boy aged 2 to 10 in good health and CMV-seronegative. The CDR3 is CAGGQDYSPLHF. Written as DNA, the CDR3 is TGTGCGGGGGGACAGGACTATTCACCCCTCCACTTT.